The clone carrying this TCR beta chain has only a few counts. Its specificity is not known. The CDR3 length is 14 residues. Germline V gene lookup returns CDR1 SEHNR and CDR2 FQNEAQ (reference sequence). V lost 4 bases, J lost 2 bases, and 2 bases stayed unmatched. Since all of the isolated RNA was reverse transcribed, expressed TCRB transcripts were what got sequenced. Some clones are missing from TCRdb's copy, which holds only in-frame ones; the method was immunoSEQ multiplex PCR. The data show 300,000 to 450,000 clones, with roughly 12% seen just once and over 0.008% held by the top ten. Stem cell-like memory, regulatory, central memory and naive CD4+ cells were sorted via CD45RO/CCR7/CD25/CD127/CD95/CD27. This specimen belongs to a study of beta chain features in type 1 diabetes. Study background: Cell yields, gender and age were similar in healthy donors and patients.

Study outcomes and limitations: Sequencing from cDNA could over-represent high-TCR-expressing cells. Across all four CD4+ subsets, people with type 1 diabetes showed modestly shorter TCRB CDR3s. Shorter templates might be favored by PCR, and equally so in patients and in controls.

The sequence was obtained from a woman under 30 with type 1 diabetes. The rearrangement links TRBV7-9 to TRBJ2-7; TRBD2 matches at 10 bases. Sequencing used naive CD4+ T cells from blood. The CDR3 nucleotides are TGTGCCAGCAGCTCAGCGGGAGGGCCCTACGAGCAGTACTTC. This codes for CASSSAGGPYEQYF.